The clone carrying this T cell receptor beta chain was detected a few times. This specimen comes from a study of identical twins. Template switching supplied a universal primer site; unique molecular identifiers were carried on the cDNA. TCRdb itself ran the 5' RACE reads through MiXCR, one entry per CDR3 protein. The table shows just under 650,000 distinct CDR3 sequences, with roughly 7.2% occurring only once. The CDR3 has 14 amino acids. V lost 3 bases, J lost 3 bases, and 8 bases lay in between. CDR1 and CDR2 from the germline V gene are LGHNA and YNFKEQ. The sample also formed part of further work on yellow fever vaccine responses in identical twins.

The V and J genes are TRBV4-2 and TRBJ2-2; D gene ambiguous. This receptor was identified in a woman aged 18 to 35 in good health. Material: PBMCs. In DNA, the CDR3 is TGTGCCAGCAGCCAGATAATCGACACCGGGGAGCTGTTTTTT. Protein product: CASSQIIDTGELFF.